This T cell receptor (beta chain) emerged from a study of blood T cell repertoires in COVID-19. With 1 base removed from V and 7 bases from J, the gap between germline ends came to 11 bases. The CDR3 covers 14 residues. The germline V gene encodes CDR1 LGHDT and CDR2 YNNKEL (reference sequence). Sequencing used immunoSEQ multiplex PCR; TCRdb keeps in-frame clones, though not all of them. The repertoire holds about 270,000 clones, with about nine tenths as singletons. Sequenced: PBMCs or T cells enriched from blood (not recorded which). The V call is TRBV3-1 (or the pseudogene TRBV3-2), the J call TRBJ2-1; D unclear. This clonotype originated in a woman aged 55-70 years who had recovered from COVID-19. CDR3 protein: CASSQGPLVNEQFF. In DNA, the CDR3 is TGTGCCAGCAGCCAAGGTCCCCTAGTAAATGAGCAGTTCTTC.